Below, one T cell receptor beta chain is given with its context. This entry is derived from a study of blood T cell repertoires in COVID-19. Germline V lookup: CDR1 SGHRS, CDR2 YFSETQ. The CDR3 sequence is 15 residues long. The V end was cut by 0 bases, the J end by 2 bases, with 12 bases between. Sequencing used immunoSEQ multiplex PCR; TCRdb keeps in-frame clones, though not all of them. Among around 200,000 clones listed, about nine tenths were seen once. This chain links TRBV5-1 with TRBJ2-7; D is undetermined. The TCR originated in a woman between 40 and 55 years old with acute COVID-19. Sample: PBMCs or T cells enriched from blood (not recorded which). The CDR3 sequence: CASSLEAGPAYEQYF. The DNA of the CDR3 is TGCGCCAGCAGCTTGGAGGCAGGTCCAGCCTACGAGCAGTACTTC.